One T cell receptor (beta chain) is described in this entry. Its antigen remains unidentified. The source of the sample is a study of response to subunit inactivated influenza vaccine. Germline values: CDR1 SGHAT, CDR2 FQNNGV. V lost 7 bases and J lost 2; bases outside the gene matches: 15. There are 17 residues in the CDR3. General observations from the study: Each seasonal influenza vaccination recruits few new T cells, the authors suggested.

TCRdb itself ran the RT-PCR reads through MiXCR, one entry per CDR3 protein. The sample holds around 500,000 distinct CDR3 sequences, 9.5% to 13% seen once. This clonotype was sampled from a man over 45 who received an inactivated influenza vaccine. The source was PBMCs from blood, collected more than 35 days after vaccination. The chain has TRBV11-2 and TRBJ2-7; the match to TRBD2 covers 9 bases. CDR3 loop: CASTPGSQRGATYEQYF. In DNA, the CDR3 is TGTGCCAGCACCCCGGGATCACAGCGGGGGGCCACCTACGAGCAGTACTTC.